The clone carrying this TCR beta chain occurred many times. Germline V CDR1 and CDR2: MNHEY, SVGEGT. V lost 5 bases and J 4 bases, leaving 23 bases between the germline ends. The CDR3 is made up of 17 amino acids. TCRdb reprocessed the reads via MiXCR and lists one record per CDR3 protein. The data show 200,000 to 300,000 distinct CDR3 sequences, 29% seen once. These data are taken from a study of kidney transplant recipient with SARS-CoV-2 infection. This clonotype was obtained from a male patient aged 25 to 39 who had COVID-19 and was a kidney transplant recipient. The graft donor may account for some of the T cells. The chain recombines TRBV6-2 or TRBV6-3 with TRBJ1-2; D gene unclear. Sequences were derived from a blood sample, sampled at baseline and on day 111 from a kidney transplant recipient. The CDR3 coding sequence is TGTGCCAGCAGTGTGCACGGCTGCATCGGAAAGACCTATGGCTACACCTTC. Translation gives CASSVHGCIGKTYGYTF.